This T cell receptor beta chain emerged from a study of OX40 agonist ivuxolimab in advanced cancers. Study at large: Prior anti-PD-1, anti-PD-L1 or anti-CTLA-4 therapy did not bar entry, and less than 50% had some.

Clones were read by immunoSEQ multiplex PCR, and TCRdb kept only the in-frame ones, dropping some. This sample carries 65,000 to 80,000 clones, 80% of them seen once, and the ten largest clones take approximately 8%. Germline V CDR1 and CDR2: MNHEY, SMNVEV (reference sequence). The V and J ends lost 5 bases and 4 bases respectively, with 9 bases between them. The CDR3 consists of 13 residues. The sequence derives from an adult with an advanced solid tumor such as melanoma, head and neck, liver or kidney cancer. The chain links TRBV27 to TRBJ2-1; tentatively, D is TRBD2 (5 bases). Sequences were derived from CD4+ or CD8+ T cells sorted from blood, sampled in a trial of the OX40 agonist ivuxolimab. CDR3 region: CASSKLDYNEQFF. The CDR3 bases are TGTGCCAGCAGTAAACTAGATTACAATGAGCAGTTCTTC.